This paragraph covers one T cell receptor beta chain sequence. This entry belongs to a study of blood T cell repertoires in COVID-19. Study in general: There were acute and convalescent COVID-19 samples, and they came from the United States, Italy and Spain. PBMCs, B-cell-depleted T cells, or T cells provided the cDNA or gDNA that made up the material.

The J segment lost 5 bases and the V segment lost 6 bases, leaving 7 bases of the junction unmatched. The CDR3 is 16 amino acids. Germline V gives CDR1 SGHTA, CDR2 FQGNSA. In the original workflow: Estimates of nucleated cell counts were drawn from the amplification of reference gene primers. Profiling relied on immunoSEQ multiplex PCR, and the TCRdb table lists in-frame clones only, not all of them. V, J and clone size are those of that table, while D and trimming were read from the DNA. The sample includes fewer than 25,000 clones, around 90% seen only once; the top ten take 6% to 6.5%. The rearrangement joins TRBV7-2 to TRBJ2-5; 15 bases match TRBD2. The specimen was peripheral blood. The source is a woman over 75 with active COVID-19. CDR3 in amino acids: CASSTGTSGGPETQYF. For the CDR3, the DNA is TGTGCCAGCAGTACCGGGACTAGCGGGGGGCCCGAGACCCAGTACTTC.